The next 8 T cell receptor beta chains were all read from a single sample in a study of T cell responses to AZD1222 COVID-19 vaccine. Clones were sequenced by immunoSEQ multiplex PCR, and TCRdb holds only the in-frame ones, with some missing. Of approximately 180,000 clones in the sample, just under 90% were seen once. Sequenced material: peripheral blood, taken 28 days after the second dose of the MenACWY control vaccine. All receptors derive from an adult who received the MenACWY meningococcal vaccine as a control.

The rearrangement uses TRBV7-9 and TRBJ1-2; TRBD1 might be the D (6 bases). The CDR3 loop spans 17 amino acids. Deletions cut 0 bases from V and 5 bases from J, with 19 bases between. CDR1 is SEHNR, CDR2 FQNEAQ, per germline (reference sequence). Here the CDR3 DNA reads TGTGCCAGCAGCTTAGCGGGACAAGAACCCCGTGGTTATGGCTACACCTTC. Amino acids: CASSLAGQEPRGYGYTF.

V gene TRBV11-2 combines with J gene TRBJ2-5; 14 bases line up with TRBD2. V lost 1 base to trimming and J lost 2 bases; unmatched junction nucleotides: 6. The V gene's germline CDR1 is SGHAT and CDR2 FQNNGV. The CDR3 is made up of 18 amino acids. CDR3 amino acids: CASSLGLGLAGEQETQYF. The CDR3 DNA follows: TGTGCCAGCAGCTTAGGGTTGGGACTAGCGGGAGAACAAGAGACCCAGTACTTC. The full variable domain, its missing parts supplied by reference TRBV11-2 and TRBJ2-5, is EAGVAQSPRYKIIEKRQSVAFWCNPISGHATLYWYQQILGQGPKLLIQFQNNGVVDDSQLPKDRFSAERLKGVDSTLKIQPAKLEDSAVYLCASSLGLGLAGEQETQYFGPGTRLLVL.

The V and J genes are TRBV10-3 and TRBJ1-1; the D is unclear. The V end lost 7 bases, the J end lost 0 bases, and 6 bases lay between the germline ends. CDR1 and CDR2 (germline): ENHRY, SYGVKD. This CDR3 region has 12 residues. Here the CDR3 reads CAIMNLNTEAFF. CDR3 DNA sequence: TGTGCCATCATGAATTTGAACACTGAAGCTTTCTTT.

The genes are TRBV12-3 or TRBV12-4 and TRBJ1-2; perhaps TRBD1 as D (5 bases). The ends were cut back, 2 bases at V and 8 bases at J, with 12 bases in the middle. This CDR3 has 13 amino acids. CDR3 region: CASSLMGDWGYTF. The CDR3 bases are TGTGCCAGCAGTTTAATGGGGGACTGGGGCTACACCTTC.

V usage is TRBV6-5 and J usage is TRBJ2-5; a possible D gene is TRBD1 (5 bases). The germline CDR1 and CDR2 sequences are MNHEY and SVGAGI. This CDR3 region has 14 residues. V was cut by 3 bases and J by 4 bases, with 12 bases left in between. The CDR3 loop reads CASSYLGQRETQYF. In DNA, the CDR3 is TGTGCCAGCAGTTATCTCGGACAAAGAGAGACCCAGTACTTC.

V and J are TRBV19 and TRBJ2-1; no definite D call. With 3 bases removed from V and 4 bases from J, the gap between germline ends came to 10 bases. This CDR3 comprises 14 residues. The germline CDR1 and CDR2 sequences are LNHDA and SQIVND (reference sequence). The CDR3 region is CASSMLQAYNEQFF. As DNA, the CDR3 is TGTGCCAGTAGTATGCTCCAGGCATACAATGAGCAGTTCTTC. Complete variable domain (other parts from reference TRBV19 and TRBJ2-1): DGGITQSPKYLFRKEGQNVTLSCEQNLNHDAMYWYRQDPGQGLRLIYYSQIVNDFQKGDIAEGYSVSREKKESFPLTVTSAQKNPTAFYLCASSMLQAYNEQFFGPGTRLTVL.

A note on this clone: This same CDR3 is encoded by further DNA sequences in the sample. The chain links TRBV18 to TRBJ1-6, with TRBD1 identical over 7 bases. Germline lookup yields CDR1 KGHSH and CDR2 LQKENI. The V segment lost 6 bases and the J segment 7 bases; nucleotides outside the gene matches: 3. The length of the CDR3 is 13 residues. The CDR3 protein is CASSPDRNSPLHF. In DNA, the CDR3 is TGTGCCAGCTCCCCGGACAGGAATTCACCCCTCCACTTT.

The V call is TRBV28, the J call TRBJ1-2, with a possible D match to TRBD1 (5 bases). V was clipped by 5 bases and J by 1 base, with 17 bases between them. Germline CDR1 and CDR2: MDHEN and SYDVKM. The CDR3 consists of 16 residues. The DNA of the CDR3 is TGTGCCAGCAGTGGGAGCCGGGACTTGGGTAACTATGGCTACACCTTC. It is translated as CASSGSRDLGNYGYTF.